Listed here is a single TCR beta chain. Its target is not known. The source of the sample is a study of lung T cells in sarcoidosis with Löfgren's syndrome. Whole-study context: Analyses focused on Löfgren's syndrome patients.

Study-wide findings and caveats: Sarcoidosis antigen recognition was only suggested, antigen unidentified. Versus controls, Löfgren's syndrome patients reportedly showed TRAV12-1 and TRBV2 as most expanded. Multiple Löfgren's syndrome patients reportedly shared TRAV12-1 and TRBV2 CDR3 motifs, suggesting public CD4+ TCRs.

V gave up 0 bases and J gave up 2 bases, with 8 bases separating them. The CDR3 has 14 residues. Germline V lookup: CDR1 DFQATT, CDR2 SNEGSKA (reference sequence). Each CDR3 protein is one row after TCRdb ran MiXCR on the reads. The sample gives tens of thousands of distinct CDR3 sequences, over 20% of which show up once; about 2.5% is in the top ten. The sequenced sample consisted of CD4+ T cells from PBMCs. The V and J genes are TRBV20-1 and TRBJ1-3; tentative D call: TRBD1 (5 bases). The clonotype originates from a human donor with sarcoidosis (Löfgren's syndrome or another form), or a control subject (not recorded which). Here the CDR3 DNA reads TGCAGTGCTAGAGATCCGGGGGCTGGAAACACCATATATTTT. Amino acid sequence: CSARDPGAGNTIYF.